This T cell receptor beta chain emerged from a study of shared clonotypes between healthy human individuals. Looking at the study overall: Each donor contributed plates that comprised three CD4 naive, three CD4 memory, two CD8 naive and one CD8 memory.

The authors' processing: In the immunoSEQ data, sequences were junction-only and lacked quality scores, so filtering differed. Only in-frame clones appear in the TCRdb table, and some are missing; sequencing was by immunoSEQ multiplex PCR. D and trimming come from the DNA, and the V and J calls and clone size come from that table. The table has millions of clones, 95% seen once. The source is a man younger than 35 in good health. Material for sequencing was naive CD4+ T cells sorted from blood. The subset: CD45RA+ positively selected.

The CDR3 spells CASSPLDRDNYGYTF. Here the CDR3 DNA reads TGTGCCAGCAGCCCTCTCGACAGGGACAACTATGGCTACACCTTC. The chain uses TRBV5-6 and TRBJ1-2, with TRBD1 identical over 7 bases. This CDR3 is 15 amino acids long. V dropped 4 bases and J dropped 2; count of bases not matched to a gene: 8. Germline V gives CDR1 SGHDT, CDR2 YYEEEE.